One sample yielded the 29 T cell receptor beta chains listed below, sequenced in a study of ipilimumab plus nivolumab after autologous stem cell transplantation. The assay was immunoSEQ multiplex PCR, and TCRdb's table has in-frame clones only and misses some. The sample consists of some 17,000 clones, approximately 71% of them appearing once. The sample consisted of PBMCs, taken in a trial of ipilimumab plus nivolumab as post-transplant consolidation. Receptors were obtained from a male donor with diffuse large B-cell lymphoma.

The V and J genes are TRBV5-8 and TRBJ1-5; possibly TRBD1 for D (6 bases). Germline CDR1 SGHTS, CDR2 YDEGEE. Between the trimmed V and J ends, which lost 0 bases and 8 bases, there was a span of 15 bases. The CDR3 totals 15 residues. The CDR3: CASSLALGQKEPQHF. The CDR3 coding sequence is TGTGCCAGCAGCTTGGCCCTAGGACAGAAGGAGCCCCAGCATTTT.

V is TRBV5-1 and J is TRBJ2-1; 10 positions match TRBD1. The CDR3 sequence is 15 residues long. The junction had 7 bases not matched to a gene; V was cut back by 3 bases and J by 7 bases. Germline-derived CDR1 and CDR2 are SGHRS and YFSETQ. This CDR3 reads CASSSGTGVVNEQFF. The CDR3 nucleotides are TGCGCCAGCAGCTCCGGGACAGGGGTGGTAAATGAGCAGTTCTTC.

CDR3 DNA: TGTGCCAGCAGCCGGACTAGCGGGAGTAATGAGCAGTTCTTC. Translating it yields CASSRTSGSNEQFF. The V and J genes are TRBV27 and TRBJ2-1; TRBD2 aligns across 13 bases. The CDR3 runs to 14 residues. Germline V gene data show CDR1 as MNHEY and CDR2 as SMNVEV (reference sequence). V trimming: 6 bases; J trimming: 7 bases; junction bases outside the gene matches: 3.

This clone appeared a few times. The chain carries TRBV6-1 and TRBJ1-2; no clear D. The V gene lost 0 bases and the J gene lost 6 bases, with 8 bases spanning the gap. The germline gives CDR1 MNHNS, CDR2 SASEGT. The CDR3 consists of 13 residues. The chain's CDR3 is CASSEAGFDGYTF. Written as DNA, the CDR3 is TGTGCCAGCAGTGAAGCAGGGTTTGATGGCTACACCTTC.

This clone was seen a handful of times. The gene calls are TRBV6-5 and TRBJ1-2, with a possible D match to TRBD1 (6 bases). With 6 bases removed from V and 8 bases from J, the gap between germline ends came to 10 bases. This CDR3 is 11 amino acids long. Per germline, CDR1 MNHEY and CDR2 SVGAGI. As DNA, the CDR3 is TGTGCCAGCAGCTCAGGGGTGGGCTACACCTTC. The encoded protein is CASSSGVGYTF.

This clone was detected only once. The V call is TRBV5-8, the J call TRBJ1-1, with TRBD1 as a possible D gene (5 bases). CDR1 and CDR2 from the germline V gene are SGHTS and YDEGEE. The CDR3 is 13 amino acids. Trimming removed 4 bases from V and 1 base from J, with 8 bases in between. Here the CDR3 reads CASSADRNTEAFF. The DNA of the CDR3 is TGTGCCAGCAGCGCAGACAGGAACACTGAAGCTTTCTTT.

The V gene is TRBV11-3, the J gene TRBJ1-3; D uncertain. Germline V gives CDR1 SGHNT, CDR2 YENEEA. V was cut by 11 bases and J by 0 bases, with 8 bases left in between. This CDR3 is 12 amino acids long. The CDR3 nucleotides read TGTGCCCCTCACCGCTCTGGAAACACCATATATTTT. Translating it yields CAPHRSGNTIYF.

This chain uses TRBV7-6 with TRBJ1-5; a weak D match, TRBD1 (5 bases). Germline V gene data show CDR1 as SGHVS and CDR2 as FNYEAQ. Trimming took 2 bases from V and 8 from J, leaving 7 bases between them. This CDR3 contains 12 residues. This CDR3 is CASSLQGEPQHF. CDR3 coding DNA: TGTGCCAGCAGCTTACAGGGAGAGCCCCAGCATTTT. Looking up the rest from reference TRBV7-6 and TRBJ1-5 gives the full variable domain: GAGVSQSPRYKVTKRGQDVALRCDPISGHVSLYWYRQALGQGPEFLTYFNYEAQQDKSGLPNDRFSAERPEGSISTLTIQRTEQRDSAMYRCASSLQGEPQHFGDGTRLSIL.

The chain combines TRBV6-1 with TRBJ1-2; D unresolved. V was cut by 5 bases and J by 4 bases, with 17 bases left in between. In germline, CDR1 is MNHNS, CDR2 SASEGT. There are 15 residues in the CDR3. CDR3 region: CASSPRGISGYGYTF. CDR3 DNA sequence: TGTGCCAGCAGTCCCCGGGGTATATCGGGCTATGGCTACACCTTC.

This clone was seen repeatedly, ten times or more. The chain recombines TRBV6-5 with TRBJ2-2; a possible D gene is TRBD2 (6 bases). This CDR3 contains 15 residues. The V end lost 10 bases, the J end lost 5 bases, and 20 bases lay between the germline ends. CDR1 and CDR2 from the germline V gene are MNHEY and SVGAGI. Here the CDR3 reads CATGGRQDATGELFF. The DNA for the CDR3 is TGTGCCACCGGGGGTAGGCAGGACGCTACCGGGGAGCTGTTTTTT.

The rearrangement uses TRBV2 and TRBJ1-6; weak D call: TRBD1 (5 bases). The length of the CDR3 is 14 residues. Deletions cut 11 bases from V and 0 bases from J, with 11 bases between. From germline, CDR1 is SNHLY and CDR2 FYNNEI. CDR3 bases: TGTGCCGGACAACAGGACTCCTATAATTCACCCCTCCACTTT. It is translated as CAGQQDSYNSPLHF.

The V and J genes are TRBV7-2 and TRBJ1-5; the D is unclear. V was cut by 1 base and J by 3 bases, with 4 bases left in between. The CDR3 loop spans 13 amino acids. The germline gives CDR1 SGHTA, CDR2 FQGNSA. CDR3 in amino acids: CASSLVANQPQHF. The CDR3 nucleotides read TGTGCCAGCAGCTTAGTGGCCAATCAGCCCCAGCATTTT.

The V and J genes are TRBV2 and TRBJ2-3; the D call may be TRBD1 or TRBD2 (5 bases each). The germline gives CDR1 SNHLY, CDR2 FYNNEI. The CDR3 loop spans 14 amino acids. With 8 bases removed from V and 1 base from J, the gap between germline ends came to 13 bases. The CDR3 nucleotides are TGTGCCAGCTGGGGGAGCGGACGCACAGATACGCAGTATTTT. It yields the protein CASWGSGRTDTQYF. Based on the CDR3 plus reference TRBV2 and TRBJ2-3, the full variable domain is EPEVTQTPSHQVTQMGQEVILRCVPISNHLYFYWYRQILGQKVEFLVSFYNNEISEKSEIFDDQFSVERPDGSNFTLKIRSTKLEDSAMYFCASWGSGRTDTQYFGPGTRLTVL.

The CDR3 loop is CASNVGARGYTF. The DNA for the CDR3 is TGTGCCAGCAACGTCGGGGCACGTGGCTACACCTTC. This chain joins TRBV6-5 and TRBJ1-2, with D perhaps TRBD1 (5 bases). V lost 7 bases and J lost 7, with 13 bases in between. The CDR3 consists of 12 residues. Germline V gene lookup returns CDR1 MNHEY and CDR2 SVGAGI.

The sample holds a few counts of this clone. This chain links TRBV9 with TRBJ2-2, with D possibly called TRBD1 or TRBD2 (6 bases each). Germline-derived CDR1 and CDR2 are SGDLS and YYNGEE. The CDR3 loop spans 15 amino acids. V was cut by 4 bases and J by 4 bases, with 14 bases left in between. The CDR3 is CASSPQGTVTGELFF. The CDR3 region has the DNA TGTGCCAGCAGCCCTCAGGGGACTGTCACCGGGGAGCTGTTTTTT.

Only one count was recorded for this clone. J is TRBJ1-2 and V is TRBV7-9; D is uncertain. V was trimmed by 1 base and J by 7 bases, leaving 13 bases between them. Germline assignment: CDR1 SEHNR and CDR2 FQNEAQ (reference sequence). CDR3 length: 14 amino acids. CDR3 in amino acids: CASSLGLFGSGYTF. Written as DNA, the CDR3 is TGTGCCAGCAGCTTAGGACTATTCGGAAGTGGCTACACCTTC. The whole variable domain, filled in from reference TRBV7-9 and TRBJ1-2, reads DTGVSQNPRHKITKRGQNVTFRCDPISEHNRLYWYRQTLGQGPEFLTYFQNEAQLEKSRLLSDRFSAERPKGSFSTLEIQRTEQGDSAMYLCASSLGLFGSGYTFGSGTRLTVV.

This chain links TRBV11-2 with TRBJ1-1, with 7 bases lining up with TRBD1. The CDR3 is 14 amino acids. Germline V gene data show CDR1 as SGHAT and CDR2 as FQNNGV. J was trimmed by 1 base and V by 1 base; bases with no gene match: 0. CDR3 loop: CASSLAGGNTEAFF. The DNA for the CDR3 is TGTGCCAGCAGCTTAGCAGGGGGGAACACTGAAGCTTTCTTT.

The rearrangement links TRBV30 to TRBJ1-5, with D possibly TRBD1 on 5 matching bases. Trimming took 2 bases from V and 2 from J, leaving 13 bases between them. CDR1 and CDR2 (germline): GTSNPN, SVGIG (reference sequence). CDR3 size: 15 residues. CDR3 amino acids: CAWSWGGVGNQPQHF. In DNA, the CDR3 is TGTGCCTGGAGTTGGGGGGGTGTCGGCAATCAGCCCCAGCATTTT. Combining the CDR3 with reference TRBV30 and TRBJ1-5 gives the whole variable domain SQTIHQWPATLVQPVGSPLSLECTVEGTSNPNLYWYRQAAGRGLQLLFYSVGIGQISSEVPQNLSASRPQDRQFILSSKKLLLSDSGFYLCAWSWGGVGNQPQHFGDGTRLSIL.

This clone turned up a few times. This sequence joins TRBV30 and TRBJ1-1; the D gene is possibly TRBD1 (5 bases). The CDR3 loop spans 13 amino acids. The germline CDR1 and CDR2 sequences are GTSNPN and SVGIG (reference sequence). V dropped 1 base and J dropped 1 base, with 7 bases sitting between them. CDR3 in DNA: TGTGCCTGGAGTGAGGGGTGGAACACTGAAGCTTTCTTT. Amino acids: CAWSEGWNTEAFF.

The chain uses TRBV7-9 and TRBJ2-3; D perhaps matches TRBD1 (6 bases). Germline CDR1 and CDR2: SEHNR and FQNEAQ (reference sequence). Trimming shortened V by 5 bases and J by 0 bases, and 15 bases separated the two germline ends. The length of the CDR3 is 16 residues. The CDR3 DNA sequence: TGTGCCAGCAGCGCGTACTACGGACAGAGCACAGATACGCAGTATTTT. Translation: CASSAYYGQSTDTQYF.

The chain has TRBV15 and TRBJ1-1; D gene uncertain. Germline assignment: CDR1 LNHNV and CDR2 YYDKDF (reference sequence). This CDR3 spans 16 amino acids. The V end lost 0 bases, the J end lost 0 bases, and 11 bases lay between the germline ends. The CDR3 nucleotides are TGTGCCACCAGCAGAGATGGTTGGGGTATGAACACTGAAGCTTTCTTT. It translates to CATSRDGWGMNTEAFF.

This clone was found once. A read error may account for a junction end that differs from germline. V is TRBV5-1 and J is TRBJ2-1, with TRBD1 as a possible D gene (5 bases). The CDR3 is 15 residues long. Germline values: CDR1 SGHRS, CDR2 YFSETQ. The CDR3 here is CASGLDPGSYNEQFF. The DNA of the CDR3 is TGCGCCAGCGGCTTGGATCCAGGGTCCTACAATGAGCAGTTCTTC.

As to this clone: This likely comes from a read error, as the CDR3 has no conserved phenylalanine or tryptophan at its end. No DNA is shown, since the ends of the CDR3 on it are uncertain; the CDR3 is the one TCRdb lists. The rearrangement joins TRBV14 to TRBJ2-7; TRBD2 reflects the table's D call only, with no check against the DNA. The CDR3 is 10 amino acids long, termini counted. Germline loops: CDR1 SGHDN, CDR2 FVKESK. The CDR3 region is CASSPHSGAG.

The chain links TRBV9 to TRBJ2-7, with D maybe TRBD2 (5 bases). V lost 4 bases, J lost 5 bases, and 10 bases lay in between. CDR1 and CDR2 (germline): SGDLS, YYNGEE. This CDR3 region has 12 residues. Here the CDR3 reads CASSPYGDEQYF. The CDR3 bases are TGTGCCAGCAGCCCGTACGGGGACGAGCAGTACTTC.

The rearrangement links TRBV5-4 to TRBJ2-5, with 14 bases identical to TRBD2. Germline lookup yields CDR1 SGHNT and CDR2 YYREEE (reference sequence). The CDR3 has 19 residues. V shed 3 bases and J 3 bases; nucleotides not matched to a gene: 13. CDR3 DNA: TGTGCCAGCAGCTGGGACCCCATACCGGGACTAGCGGGAGAAGAGACCCAGTACTTC. The encoded protein is CASSWDPIPGLAGEETQYF. The full variable domain, its missing parts supplied by reference TRBV5-4 and TRBJ2-5, is ETGVTQSPTHLIKTRGQQVTLRCSSQSGHNTVSWYQQALGQGPQFIFQYYREEENGRGNFPPRFSGLQFPNYSSELNVNALELDDSALYLCASSWDPIPGLAGEETQYFGPGTRLLVL.

By frequency in the sample, this clone is medium-sized (0.01 to 0.1%). The genes are TRBV9 and TRBJ2-5, with D perhaps matching TRBD1 (6 bases). V dropped 4 bases and J dropped 5 bases, with 18 bases sitting between them. In germline, CDR1 is SGDLS, CDR2 YYNGEE. This CDR3 has 15 amino acids. The DNA for the CDR3 is TGTGCCAGCAGCAGGTGGACAGCCCCATTGGAGACCCAGTACTTC. Translating gives CASSRWTAPLETQYF.

V gene TRBV5-4 combines with J gene TRBJ2-2; D unclear. Germline V CDR1 and CDR2: SGHNT, YYREEE (reference sequence). The CDR3 spans 14 residues. Trimming left V 9 bases short and J 6 bases short, with 18 bases between. The CDR3 coding sequence is TGTGCCACCTCACGGCGGCTTCAGGCCGGGGAGCTGTTTTTT. It specifies CATSRRLQAGELFF.

The chain joins TRBV5-6 to TRBJ2-7, with D tentatively TRBD2 (6 bases). This CDR3 has 13 residues. Germline-derived CDR1 and CDR2 are SGHDT and YYEEEE. The V gene lost 3 bases and the J gene lost 3 bases, with 10 bases spanning the gap. This CDR3 is CASSWGENYEQYF. The CDR3 region has the DNA TGTGCCAGCAGCTGGGGGGAAAACTACGAGCAGTACTTC.

V and J are TRBV11-3 and TRBJ2-5; no definite D call. The CDR3 has 13 residues. Germline CDR1 reads SGHNT; CDR2 reads YENEEA. Trimming left V 8 bases short and J 4 bases short, with 14 bases between. CDR3 sequence: CASLQPGRETQYF. In DNA form, the CDR3 reads TGTGCCAGCCTCCAACCCGGTCGAGAGACCCAGTACTTC.